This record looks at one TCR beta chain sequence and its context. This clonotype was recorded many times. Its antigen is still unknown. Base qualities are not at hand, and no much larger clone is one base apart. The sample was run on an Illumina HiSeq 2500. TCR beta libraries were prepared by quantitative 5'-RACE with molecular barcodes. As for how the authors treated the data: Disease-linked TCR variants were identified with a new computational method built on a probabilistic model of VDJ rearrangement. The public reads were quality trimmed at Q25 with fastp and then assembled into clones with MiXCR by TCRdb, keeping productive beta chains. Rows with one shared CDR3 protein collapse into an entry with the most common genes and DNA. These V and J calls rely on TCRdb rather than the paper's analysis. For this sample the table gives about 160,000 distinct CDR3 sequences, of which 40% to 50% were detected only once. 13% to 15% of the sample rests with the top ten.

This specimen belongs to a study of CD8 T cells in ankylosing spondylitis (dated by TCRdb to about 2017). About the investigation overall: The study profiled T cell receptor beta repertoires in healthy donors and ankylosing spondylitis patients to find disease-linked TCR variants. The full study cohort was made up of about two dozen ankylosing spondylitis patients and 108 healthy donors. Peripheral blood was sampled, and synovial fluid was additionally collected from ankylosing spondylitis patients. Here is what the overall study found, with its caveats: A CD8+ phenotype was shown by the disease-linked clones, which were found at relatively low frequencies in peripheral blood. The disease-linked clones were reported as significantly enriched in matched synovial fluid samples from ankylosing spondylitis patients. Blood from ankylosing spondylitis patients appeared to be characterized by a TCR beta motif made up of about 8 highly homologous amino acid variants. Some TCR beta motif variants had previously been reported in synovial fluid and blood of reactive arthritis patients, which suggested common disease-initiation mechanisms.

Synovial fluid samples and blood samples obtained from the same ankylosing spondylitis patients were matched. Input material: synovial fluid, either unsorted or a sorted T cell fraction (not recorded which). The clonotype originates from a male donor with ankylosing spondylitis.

The sequenced DNA: TGTGCCAGCAGCAAACCGGGACTGGGGGAAAACATTCAGTACTTC. Its coded protein is CASSKPGLGENIQYF. The rearranged chain carries TRBV7-9 and TRBJ2-4; TRBD2 is possibly the D segment (6 matching bases). V is clipped by 5 bases and J by 5 bases, and the sequence between their germline boundaries is 16 bases long. The CDR3 sequence holds 15 residues, the cysteine and phenylalanine included. Only the CDR3 part of the read is kept: 45 bases, read in frame from the first base. Looking up the germline V gene (reference sequence) yields CDR1 SEHNR and CDR2 FQNEAQ.